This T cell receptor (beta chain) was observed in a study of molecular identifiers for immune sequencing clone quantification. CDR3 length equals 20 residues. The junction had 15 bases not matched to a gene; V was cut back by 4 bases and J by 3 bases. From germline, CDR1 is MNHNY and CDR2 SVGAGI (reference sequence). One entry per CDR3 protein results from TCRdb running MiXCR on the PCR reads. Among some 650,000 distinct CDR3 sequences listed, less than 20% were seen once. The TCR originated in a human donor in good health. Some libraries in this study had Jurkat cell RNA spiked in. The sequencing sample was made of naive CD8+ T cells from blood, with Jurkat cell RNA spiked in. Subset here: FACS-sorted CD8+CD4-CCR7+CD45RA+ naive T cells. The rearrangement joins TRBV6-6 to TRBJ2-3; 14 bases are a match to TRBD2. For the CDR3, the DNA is TGTGCCAGCAGTTTACAGATCCCCCCTGGACTAGCGGGGGGAACAGATACGCAGTATTTT. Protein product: CASSLQIPPGLAGGTDTQYF.